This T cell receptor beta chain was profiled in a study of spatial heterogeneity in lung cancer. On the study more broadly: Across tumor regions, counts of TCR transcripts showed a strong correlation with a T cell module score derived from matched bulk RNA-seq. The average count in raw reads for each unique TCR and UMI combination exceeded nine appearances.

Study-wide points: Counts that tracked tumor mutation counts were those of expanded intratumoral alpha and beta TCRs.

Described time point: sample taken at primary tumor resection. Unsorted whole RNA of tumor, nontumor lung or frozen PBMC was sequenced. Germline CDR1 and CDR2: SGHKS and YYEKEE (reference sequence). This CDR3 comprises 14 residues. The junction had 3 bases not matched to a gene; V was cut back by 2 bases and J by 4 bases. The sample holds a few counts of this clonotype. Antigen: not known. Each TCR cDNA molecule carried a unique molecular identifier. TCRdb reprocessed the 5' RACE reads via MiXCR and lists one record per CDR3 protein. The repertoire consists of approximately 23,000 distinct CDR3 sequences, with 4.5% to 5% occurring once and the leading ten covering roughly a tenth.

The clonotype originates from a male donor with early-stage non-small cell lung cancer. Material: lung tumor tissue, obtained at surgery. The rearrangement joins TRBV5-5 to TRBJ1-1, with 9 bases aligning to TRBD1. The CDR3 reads CASSFGTGSTEAFF. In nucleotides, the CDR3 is TGTGCCAGCAGCTTCGGGACAGGGTCCACTGAAGCTTTCTTT.